This T cell receptor (beta chain) derives from a study of siplizumab effects on memory and regulatory T cells. About this clone: Antigen: not known.

Approximately 100,000 TCR templates were measured in each sample. Clones were read by immunoSEQ multiplex PCR, and TCRdb kept only the in-frame ones, dropping some. Altogether 100,000 to 110,000 clones are present, about 90% being singletons, with the ten largest covering 0.14% to 0.15%. This CDR3 is 14 amino acids long. V lost 3 bases, J lost 0 bases, and 8 bases lay in between. Germline V gives CDR1 SGHTA, CDR2 FQGNSA. General study results and limits: Some alloreactive sequences were traceable to unstimulated CD4+ memory cells, and siplizumab significantly reduced them. In unstimulated cells, naive T cells appeared more diverse than memory T cells and seemed major alloresponse contributors.

The V gene is TRBV7-2, the J gene TRBJ1-1, with unresolved D. This TCR came from a human donor in good health. Sequencing was done on a sample of CD4+ T cells sorted from blood. CDR3 in amino acids: CASSLSSLNTEAFF. For the CDR3, the DNA is TGTGCCAGCAGCTTGTCAAGCTTGAACACTGAAGCTTTCTTT. Based on the CDR3 plus reference TRBV7-2 and TRBJ1-1, the full variable domain is GAGVSQSPSNKVTEKGKDVELRCDPISGHTALYWYRQSLGQGLEFLIYFQGNSAPDKSGLPSDRFSAERTGGSVSTLTIQRTQQEDSAVYLCASSLSSLNTEAFFGQGTRLTVV.